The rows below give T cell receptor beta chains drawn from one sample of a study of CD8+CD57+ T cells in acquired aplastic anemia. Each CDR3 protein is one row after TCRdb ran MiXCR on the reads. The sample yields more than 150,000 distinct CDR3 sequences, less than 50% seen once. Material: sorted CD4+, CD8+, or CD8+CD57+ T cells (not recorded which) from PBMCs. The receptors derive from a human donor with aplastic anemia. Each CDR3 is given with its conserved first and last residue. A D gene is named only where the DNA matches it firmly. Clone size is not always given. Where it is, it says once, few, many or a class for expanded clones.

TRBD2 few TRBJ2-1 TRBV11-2 CASSLGTSGGLYNEQFF TGTGCCAGCAGCTTAGGTACTAGCGGGGGCCTTTACAATGAGCAGTTCTTC
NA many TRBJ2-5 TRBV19 CASSMEWTRGRETQYF TGTGCCAGTAGTATGGAATGGACTAGGGGGAGAGAGACCCAGTACTTC
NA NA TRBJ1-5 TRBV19 CASAGRRGLNQPQHF TGTGCCAGTGCCGGACGTCGGGGCTTAAATCAGCCCCAGCATTTT
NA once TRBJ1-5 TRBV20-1 CRAGGSNQPQHF TGCCGGGCTGGGGGGAGCAATCAGCCCCAGCATTTT
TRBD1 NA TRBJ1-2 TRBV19 CASGTGGRYGYTF TGTGCCAGTGGGACAGGGGGCCGCTATGGCTACACCTTC
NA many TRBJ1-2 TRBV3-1 CASSQSSNYGYTF TGTGCCAGCAGCCAGTCCTCTAACTATGGCTACACCTTC
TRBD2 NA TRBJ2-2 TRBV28 CASSLYVAGNTGQLFF TGTGCCAGCAGTTTATATGTAGCGGGGAACACCGGGCAGCTGTTTTTT
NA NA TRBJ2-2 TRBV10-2 CASRDTGLTGELFF TGCGCCAGCAGGGACACAGGCCTGACCGGGGAGCTGTTTTTT
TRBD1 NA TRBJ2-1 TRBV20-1 CSASRTGQGSNEQFF TGCAGTGCTAGCCGAACGGGACAGGGGTCCAATGAGCAGTTCTTC
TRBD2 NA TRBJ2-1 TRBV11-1 CASSFRASGGPFPYNEQFF TGTGCCAGCAGCTTCCGCGCTAGCGGGGGCCCCTTCCCCTACAATGAGCAGTTCTTC
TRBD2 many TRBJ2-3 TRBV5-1 CASSRNRGGGGDTQYF TGCGCCAGCAGCAGGAATCGGGGCGGGGGTGGTGATACGCAGTATTTT
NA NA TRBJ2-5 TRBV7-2 CASSPRTAVGTQYF TGTGCCAGCAGCCCGAGAACTGCCGTCGGGACCCAGTACTTC
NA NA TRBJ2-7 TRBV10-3 CAISKKAGGGAADEQYF TGTGCCATCAGTAAAAAAGCAGGGGGGGGGGCGGCGGACGAGCAGTACTTC
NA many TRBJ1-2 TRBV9 CASSVGNNYGYTF TGTGCCAGCAGCGTAGGCAATAACTATGGCTACACCTTC
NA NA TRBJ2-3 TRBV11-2 CASSFGVEQVHTQYF TGTGCCAGCAGCTTTGGGGTTGAGCAAGTTCATACGCAGTATTTT
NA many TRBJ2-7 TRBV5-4 CASTNPMFHEQYF TGTGCCAGCACCAATCCTATGTTCCACGAGCAGTACTTC
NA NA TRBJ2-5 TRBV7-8 CASSSQPGTQETQYF TGTGCCAGCAGCTCCCAACCCGGAACCCAAGAGACCCAGTACTTC
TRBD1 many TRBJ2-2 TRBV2 CASIPVSPGQGFYRELFF TGTGCCAGCATCCCCGTGTCTCCGGGACAGGGGTTCTACCGGGAGCTGTTTTTT
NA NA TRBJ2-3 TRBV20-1 CSAQGLDTQYF TGCAGTGCGCAGGGACTTGATACGCAGTATTTT
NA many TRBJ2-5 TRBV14 CASSHYETQYF TGTGCCAGCAGCCACTATGAGACCCAGTACTTC